These 12 T cell receptor beta chains share one sample of origin, sequenced in a study of T cells in Graves' hyperthyroidism and ophthalmopathy (dated by TCRdb to 2018 to 2020). The library was built by means of multiplex PCR. Sequencing took place on an Illumina HiSeq 2000. Amplification of TCR beta CDR3 regions was carried out from RNA transcripts. The TCR CDR3 was subjected to a first round of RT-PCR using the HTBI primer set and the Qiagen OneStep RT-PCR kit. The public reads were quality trimmed at Q25 with fastp and then assembled into clones with MiXCR by TCRdb, keeping productive beta chains. Rows are combined by CDR3 protein, so each entry shows the most common genes and DNA. The sample has roughly 750,000 distinct CDR3 sequences on record, about 15% of them singletons. Jointly, the top ten make up under 8.5% of the sample. The specimen was blood. The source of these receptors is a man aged 18 to 30 with Graves' hyperthyroidism.

The chain has TRBV19 and TRBJ2-1; perhaps TRBD2 as D (6 bases). V dropped 10 bases and J dropped 10 bases, with 23 bases sitting between them. Germline values: CDR1 LNHDA, CDR2 SQIVND (reference sequence). CDR3 length equals 14 residues. CDR3 protein: CATAGRWVSEEQFF. CDR3 sequence (DNA): TGTGCCACGGCGGGGCGTTGGGTCTCTGAGGAGCAGTTCTTC.

The chain recombines TRBV28 with TRBJ2-7, with TRBD2 matching over 7 bases. The CDR3 contains 14 residues. V lost 6 bases to trimming and J lost 6 bases; unmatched junction nucleotides: 11. Per the germline V gene, CDR1 is MDHEN and CDR2 is SYDVKM. The CDR3 nucleotides are TGTGCCAGCAGCTCTCCCGAGGGGAGGGGCGAGCAGTACTTC. Translation gives CASSSPEGRGEQYF. Full variable domain (outside the CDR3, taken from reference TRBV28 and TRBJ2-7): DVKVTQSSRYLVKRTGEKVFLECVQDMDHENMFWYRQDPGLGLRLIYFSYDVKMKEKGDIPEGYSVSREKKERFSLILESASTNQTSMYLCASSSPEGRGEQYFGPGTRLTVT.

This clonotype was recorded many times. The chain combines TRBV10-3 with TRBJ2-7; D possibly matches TRBD1 or TRBD2 (5 bases each). Trimming shortened V by 6 bases and J by 6 bases, and 21 bases separated the two germline ends. Germline-derived CDR1 and CDR2 are ENHRY and SYGVKD. The CDR3 is made up of 15 amino acids. CDR3 residues: CAISRTGPRDGEQYF. CDR3 DNA sequence: TGTGCCATCAGCCGGACGGGACCAAGGGACGGCGAGCAGTACTTC.

This clonotype was counted a few times. The chain recombines TRBV28 with TRBJ2-4, with TRBD1 matching 11 bases. The J segment lost 8 bases and the V segment lost 7 bases, leaving 10 bases of the junction unmatched. This CDR3 is built from 15 residues. Germline V gene lookup returns CDR1 MDHEN and CDR2 SYDVKM. As DNA, the CDR3 is TGTGCCAGCACCGAAAGGACAGGGGGCGCGGACATTCAGTACTTC. This encodes CASTERTGGADIQYF.

The chain recombines TRBV12-3 or TRBV12-4 with TRBJ1-1, with no clear D. There are 16 residues in the CDR3. V shed 5 bases and J shed 0 bases, with 16 bases lying between them. The CDR3 nucleotides are TGTGCCAGCAGTCCTAAGTGGGGAGCCCTGAACACTGAAGCTTTCTTT. It codes for CASSPKWGALNTEAFF.

This clonotype was seen just once. Since a much larger clone is just one base distant, this may be a read error. The J gene is TRBJ1-2, the V gene TRBV7-9, with no clear D. CDR1 is SEHNR and CDR2 is FQNEAQ in the germline V gene (reference sequence). The CDR3 contains 13 residues. CDR3 nucleotides: TGTGCCAGCAGCCCGGCAGGCGCTTATGACTACACCTTC. Encoded protein: CASSPAGAYDYTF.

This clonotype appeared many times. The chain couples TRBV7-9 to TRBJ1-1; D gene ambiguous. The CDR3 totals 12 residues. Trimming took off 1 base at V and 6 bases at J, with 6 bases between the two ends. The germline gives CDR1 SEHNR, CDR2 FQNEAQ (reference sequence). The CDR3 nucleotides read TGTGCCAGCAGCTTAGGTTCAGCTGAAGCTTTCTTT. Translated, it gives CASSLGSAEAFF.

This clonotype was seen more than once but under ten times. This chain connects TRBV20-1 to TRBJ2-1; 9 bases agree with TRBD2. Per germline, CDR1 DFQATT and CDR2 SNEGSKA (reference sequence). With V trimmed by 3 bases and J by 7 bases, 4 bases remained unmatched. The CDR3 spans 13 residues. CDR3 bases: TGCAGTGCTAGGGGCGGGAGGGGGAATGAGCAGTTCTTC. This encodes CSARGGRGNEQFF.

This chain joins TRBV7-3 and TRBJ2-3, with D unclear. Germline V lookup: CDR1 SGHTA, CDR2 FQGTGA. V was pared by 1 base and J by 1 base, with 12 bases between. The CDR3 runs 16 residues. This CDR3 reads CASSLKGLSRTDTQYF. CDR3 DNA sequence: TGTGCCAGCAGCTTAAAAGGTCTTAGCCGCACAGATACGCAGTATTTT.

The table lists this clonotype with many counts. The V gene is TRBV2, the J gene TRBJ2-3; D uncertain. Germline CDR1 and CDR2: SNHLY and FYNNEI. The CDR3 is made up of 12 amino acids. Trimming removed 4 bases from V and 9 bases from J, with 11 bases in between. The CDR3 here is CASSARAETQYF. Written as DNA, the CDR3 is TGTGCCAGCAGTGCGAGAGCCGAAACGCAGTATTTT.

In this sample, this clonotype turned up a few times. V is TRBV30 and J is TRBJ2-5, with TRBD2 as a possible D gene (5 bases). Trimming took 6 bases from V and 2 from J, leaving 10 bases between them. The length of the CDR3 is 12 residues. From germline, CDR1 is GTSNPN and CDR2 SVGIG (reference sequence). DNA for the CDR3: TGTGCCTGTACTAGGGTTCAAGAGACCCAGTACTTC. It specifies CACTRVQETQYF.

This clonotype was observed at least ten times. V and J are TRBV28 and TRBJ2-7, with 14 bases identical to TRBD2. With V trimmed by 1 base and J by 4 bases, 6 bases remained unmatched. CDR3 size: 17 residues. The V gene's germline CDR1 is MDHEN and CDR2 SYDVKM. In nucleotides, the CDR3 is TGTGCCAGCAGTTTATCTTATGGGACTAGCGGGAGTTACGAGCAGTACTTC. Translation gives CASSLSYGTSGSYEQYF.